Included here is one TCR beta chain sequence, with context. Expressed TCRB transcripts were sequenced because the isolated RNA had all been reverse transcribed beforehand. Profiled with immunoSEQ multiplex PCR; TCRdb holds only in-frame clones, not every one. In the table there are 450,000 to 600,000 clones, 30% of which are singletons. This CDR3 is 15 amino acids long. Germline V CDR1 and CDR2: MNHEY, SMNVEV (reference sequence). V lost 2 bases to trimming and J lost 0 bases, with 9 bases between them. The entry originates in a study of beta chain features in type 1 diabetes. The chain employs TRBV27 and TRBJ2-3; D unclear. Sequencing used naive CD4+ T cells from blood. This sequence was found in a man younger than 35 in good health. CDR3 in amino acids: CASSLGALSTDTQYF. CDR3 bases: TGTGCCAGCAGTTTAGGCGCGCTTAGCACAGATACGCAGTATTTT.